The TCR beta chain under discussion was sequenced for a study of vaccination and CD4 T cells after COVID-19. Across the study: Two of the convalescents were Hispanic, and convalescents were six males and four females. With a range of 35 to 161, the median interval from diagnosis to drawing post-COVID samples was roughly 110 days. Overall study findings and caveats: Convalescent patients studied were relatively few, and early post-infection timepoints were absent.

Treatment indicated: approximately 11-day PBMC culture with coronavirus spike peptide pools or control peptides (ViraFEST assay). The V end lost 4 bases, the J end lost 4 bases, and 13 bases lay between the germline ends. CDR3 length: 14 amino acids. Germline V gene sequence: CDR1 SNHLY, CDR2 FYNNEI. Concerning this clonotype itself: The antigen is unknown.

The Oncomine TCR Beta short-read assay was applied to DNA of cultured CD4+ T cells. Using its own MiXCR run on the PCR reads, TCRdb lists one record per CDR3 protein. The sample carries about 20,000 distinct CDR3 sequences, roughly three fifths recorded once. This TCR came from a human donor who had recovered from COVID-19. The J gene is TRBJ2-5, the V gene TRBV2; the D is unclear. The source material was CD4+ T cells from blood, cultured in vitro, sampled after SARS-CoV-2 vaccination. In DNA, the CDR3 is TGTGCCAGCAGTGCTGGGCACATTGGAGAGACCCAGTACTTC. Amino acid sequence: CASSAGHIGETQYF.